This T cell receptor (beta chain) was recovered during a study of blood T cell repertoires in COVID-19. Looking at the study overall: Both acute and convalescent COVID-19 samples were obtained from the United States, Italy and Spain.

Using immunoSEQ multiplex PCR, the repertoire was profiled, and TCRdb retains in-frame clones only, with some absent. Counted here are 200,000 to 300,000 clones, about four fifths occurring once; the ten biggest clones make up about 8.9%. Germline V lookup: CDR1 SGHTA, CDR2 FQGNSA. V lost 5 bases and J 0 bases, leaving 13 bases between the germline ends. This CDR3 contains 15 residues. Source material: peripheral blood. This chain uses TRBV7-2 with TRBJ1-1; possible D gene TRBD1, 5 bases. The clonotype comes from an older man with acute or convalescent COVID-19. The CDR3 coding sequence is TGTGCCAGCAGCGGGGACTGGGGGTTGAACACTGAAGCTTTCTTT. Its translation: CASSGDWGLNTEAFF.